The rows below give T cell receptor beta chains drawn from one sample of a study of T-cell memory formation after mild COVID-19. TCRdb processed the 5' RACE reads anew with MiXCR; each CDR3 protein has one entry. The table lists about 150,000 distinct CDR3 sequences, around 13% of them singletons. Sequencing was done on a sample of PBMCs or a T cell subset sorted from them (not recorded which). All receptors derive from an adult woman who had mild COVID-19 (a few samples of this study predate the infection). Cell type and time point are not known. Each CDR3 is given with its conserved first and last residue. A D gene is named only where the DNA matches it firmly. Only part of the rows carry a size: once, few, many, or a class if the clone is expanded.

cdr3_length	d_call	v_call	j_call	clone_size	cdr3_aa	cdr3_nt
15	NA	TRBV3-1	TRBJ2-1	few	CASSHAFSSYNEQFF	TGTGCCAGCAGCCACGCTTTCAGCTCCTACAATGAGCAGTTCTTC
14	TRBD1	TRBV7-7	TRBJ2-3	few	CASSPDRGTDTQYF	TGTGCTAGCAGCCCCGACAGGGGGACAGATACGCAGTATTTT
15	NA	TRBV7-2	TRBJ2-3	NA	CASSPYQVGQDTQYF	TGTGCCAGCAGCCCTTACCAAGTGGGGCAAGATACGCAGTATTTT
13	NA	TRBV29-1	TRBJ2-7	NA	CSVVGRTTYEQYF	TGCAGCGTTGTCGGCAGGACTACCTACGAGCAGTACTTC
13	NA	TRBV7-3	TRBJ2-5	few	CASSLNSGETQYF	TGTGCCAGCAGCTTAAACAGCGGGGAGACCCAGTACTTC
16	TRBD1	TRBV5-8	TRBJ2-2	few	CASSSRDRGRTGELFF	TGTGCCAGCAGCTCCCGGGACAGGGGACGCACCGGGGAGCTGTTTTTT
15	TRBD2	TRBV5-1	TRBJ2-1	few	CASALSGSTYNEQFF	TGCGCCAGCGCCCTTAGCGGGAGCACCTACAATGAGCAGTTCTTC
16	NA	TRBV9	TRBJ2-1	few	CASSFSGASSYNEQFF	TGTGCCAGCAGCTTCTCGGGAGCTAGCTCCTACAATGAGCAGTTCTTC
14	TRBD2	TRBV25-1	TRBJ2-1	NA	CASSRAGRYNEQFF	TGTGCCAGCAGTCGAGCGGGAAGGTACAATGAGCAGTTCTTC
15	TRBD1	TRBV5-1	TRBJ2-1	few	CASSLSGQGNNEQFF	TGCGCCAGCAGCTTGTCCGGACAGGGCAACAATGAGCAGTTCTTC
16	NA	TRBV5-6	TRBJ2-1	few	CASSLEVVVTYNEQFF	TGTGCCAGCAGCTTGGAAGTCGTTGTAACCTACAATGAGCAGTTCTTC
15	NA	TRBV19	TRBJ2-3	NA	CASSIDLASRDTQYF	TGTGCCAGTAGTATAGATCTGGCTAGCCGAGATACGCAGTATTTT
13	NA	TRBV11-3	TRBJ2-1	few	CASSRDHNNEQFF	TGTGCCAGCAGTCGAGACCACAACAATGAGCAGTTCTTC
17	NA	TRBV4-3	TRBJ2-3	NA	CASSQDGGGPRTDTQYF	TGCGCCAGCAGCCAAGATGGGGGAGGCCCTCGCACAGATACGCAGTATTTT
17	TRBD1	TRBV24-1	TRBJ2-1	NA	CATSGVPRDRGYNEQFF	TGTGCCACCAGTGGGGTCCCCCGGGACAGGGGCTACAATGAGCAGTTCTTC
16	TRBD2	TRBV6-5	TRBJ2-1	NA	CASSYSAGALYNEQFF	TGTGCCAGCAGTTACTCAGCGGGGGCCCTATACAATGAGCAGTTCTTC
13	TRBD2	TRBV20-1	TRBJ2-7	few	CSASLAANNEQYF	TGCAGTGCTTCCCTAGCGGCCAACAACGAGCAGTACTTC
13	TRBD1	TRBV29-1	TRBJ1-1	few	CSVLLTGGVEAFF	TGCAGCGTTCTTTTGACAGGGGGAGTTGAAGCTTTCTTT
14	NA	TRBV9	TRBJ2-1	NA	CASSRDSAPHEQFF	TGTGCCAGCTCCCGGGACTCAGCTCCCCATGAGCAGTTCTTC
14	NA	TRBV29-1	TRBJ1-1	NA	CSVSSRGGNTEAFF	TGCAGCGTTTCAAGTAGGGGGGGGAACACTGAAGCTTTCTTT
13	TRBD1	TRBV5-6	TRBJ2-7	NA	CASSKTGTYEQYF	TGTGCCAGCAGTAAGACAGGGACCTACGAGCAGTACTTC
11	NA	TRBV29-1	TRBJ2-3	NA	CSVERADTQYF	TGCAGCGTTGAAAGGGCAGATACGCAGTATTTT
16	TRBD2	TRBV18	TRBJ2-1	NA	CASSPPGGGLYNEQFF	TGTGCCAGCTCACCACCCGGGGGGGGACTCTACAATGAGCAGTTCTTC
15	TRBD2	TRBV11-2	TRBJ2-1	few	CASSLGLAGGYEQFF	TGTGCCAGCAGCTTAGGGCTAGCGGGAGGATATGAGCAGTTCTTC
17	TRBD2	TRBV12-3/TRBV12-4	TRBJ2-2	NA	CASSASSGRGGAGELFF	TGTGCCAGCAGTGCTTCTAGCGGGAGAGGCGGGGCCGGGGAGCTGTTTTTT
12	NA	TRBV30	TRBJ2-2	many	CAWSLNTGELFF	TGTGCCTGGAGTCTAAACACCGGGGAGCTGTTTTTT
15	NA	TRBV5-1	TRBJ2-5	NA	CASSSLGLAQETQYF	TGCGCCAGCAGCTCCCTGGGGCTAGCGCAGGAGACCCAGTACTTC
17	TRBD2	TRBV7-2	TRBJ2-2	few	CASSLGPSGMNTGELFF	TGTGCCAGCAGCTTAGGGCCTAGCGGGATGAACACCGGGGAGCTGTTTTTT
13	NA	TRBV5-4	TRBJ2-3	many	CASRQMEGDTQYF	TGTGCCAGCAGGCAAATGGAAGGAGATACGCAGTATTTT
13	NA	TRBV7-3	TRBJ2-7	many	CASSLQHGYEQYF	TGTGCCAGCAGCTTACAGCATGGCTACGAGCAGTACTTC
15	NA	TRBV19	TRBJ1-5	NA	CASSIEGGYNQPQHF	TGTGCCAGTAGTATAGAAGGCGGATACAATCAGCCCCAGCATTTT
15	TRBD1	TRBV7-1	TRBJ1-2	NA	CASSSGQWNNYGYTF	TGTGCCAGCAGCTCGGGACAGTGGAATAACTATGGCTACACCTTC
13	NA	TRBV7-9	TRBJ2-7	few	CASSSPPRYEQYF	TGTGCCAGCAGCTCCCCCCCGCGCTACGAGCAGTACTTC
14	NA	TRBV7-9	TRBJ2-7	NA	CASSREQGSDEQYF	TGTGCCAGCAGCCGTGAGCAGGGAAGCGACGAGCAGTACTTC
13	NA	TRBV13	TRBJ2-7	NA	CASSLEGRGEQYF	TGTGCCAGCAGCTTAGAGGGGCGGGGAGAGCAGTACTTC
14	NA	TRBV4-1	TRBJ2-3	few	CASRAAGESDTQYF	TGCGCCAGTCGCGCAGCGGGTGAATCAGATACGCAGTATTTT
12	NA	TRBV7-9	TRBJ2-7	few	CASSPPLNEQYF	TGTGCCAGCAGCCCCCCCCTCAACGAGCAGTACTTC
15	NA	TRBV4-3	TRBJ2-3	few	CASSQDLLSPDTQYF	TGCGCCAGCAGCCAAGATTTACTCTCCCCGGATACGCAGTATTTT
18	TRBD1	TRBV15	TRBJ1-5	NA	CATSRDFPGQNLDGPQHF	TGTGCCACCAGCAGAGATTTCCCGGGACAGAACTTGGATGGGCCCCAGCATTTT
14	NA	TRBV7-9	TRBJ1-3	NA	CASSPISSGNTIYF	TGTGCCAGCAGCCCTATCAGCTCTGGAAACACCATATATTTT
14	TRBD1	TRBV20-1	TRBJ1-6	NA	CSALGQGGVSPLHF	TGCAGTGCTTTGGGACAGGGAGGAGTTTCGCCCCTCCACTTT
16	NA	TRBV30	TRBJ2-5	NA	CAWRTRQVRFQETQYF	TGTGCCTGGAGAACCAGACAGGTCCGGTTCCAAGAGACCCAGTACTTC
13	NA	TRBV14	TRBJ1-6	few	CASGAADNSPLHF	TGTGCCAGCGGGGCCGCCGATAATTCACCCCTCCACTTT
14	NA	TRBV5-1	TRBJ2-2	few	CASSSRGGAGELFF	TGCGCCAGCAGCTCCCGTGGGGGAGCCGGGGAGCTGTTTTTT
11	NA	TRBV29-1	TRBJ2-1	few	CSVEAGKSRVF	TGCAGCGTTGAAGCGGGGAAGTCCCGGGTCTTC
14	NA	TRBV6-4	TRBJ1-1	NA	CASSDSTGDTEAFF	TGTGCCAGCAGTGACTCAACGGGGGATACTGAAGCTTTCTTT
16	NA	TRBV7-9	TRBJ2-1	NA	CASKDAGLSRYNEQFF	TGTGCCAGCAAGGACGCGGGCCTCTCTCGCTACAATGAGCAGTTCTTC
14	TRBD2	TRBV19	TRBJ2-1	NA	CASSIAGGPDEQFF	TGTGCCAGTAGTATCGCGGGAGGGCCGGATGAGCAGTTCTTC
15	NA	TRBV14	TRBJ1-1	few	CASSQVSYRYTEAFF	TGTGCCAGCAGCCAAGTATCCTATCGGTACACTGAAGCTTTCTTT
14	TRBD2	TRBV20-1	TRBJ2-1	few	CSANRPGTSYEQFF	TGCAGTGCAAATCGTCCCGGGACTAGTTATGAGCAGTTCTTC
13	NA	TRBV30	TRBJ1-5	NA	CAWSREGEQPQHF	TGTGCCTGGAGTAGGGAGGGAGAACAGCCCCAGCATTTT
15	TRBD2	TRBV7-9	TRBJ2-1	NA	CASSSWAGAGGEQFF	TGTGCCAGCAGCTCATGGGCAGGGGCGGGAGGTGAGCAGTTCTTC
21	NA	TRBV7-9	TRBJ1-1	few	CASSLWEGGLTRPKMNTEAFF	TGTGCCAGCAGCTTATGGGAGGGGGGGTTGACACGTCCAAAGATGAACACTGAAGCTTTCTTT